These 30 T cell receptor beta chains came from one sample sequenced in a study of T cells in Graves' hyperthyroidism and ophthalmopathy. RNA transcripts gave rise to amplified TCR beta CDR3 regions. The HTBI primer set was used in a first-round RT-PCR of the TCR CDR3. Via MiXCR, TCRdb re-called the multiplex PCR reads, giving one row per CDR3 protein. This table has a few hundred thousand distinct CDR3 sequences, 46% appearing once. Input material: peripheral blood or thyroid tissue (not recorded which). These receptors were collected from a young woman with Graves' hyperthyroidism.

The chain has TRBV7-8 and TRBJ2-2, with a tentative D call TRBD1 (5 bases). Germline V gene data show CDR1 as SGHVS and CDR2 as FQNEAQ. Between the trimmed V and J ends, which lost 6 bases and 3 bases, there was a span of 8 bases. This CDR3 contains 13 residues. CDR3 nucleotides: TGTGCCAGCAGGGCAGGGTACACCGGGGAGCTGTTTTTT. Its protein product is CASRAGYTGELFF.

The rearrangement joins TRBV7-7 to TRBJ2-3, with D tentatively TRBD1 (7 bases). V was clipped by 5 bases and J by 3 bases, with 21 bases between them. Per germline, CDR1 SSHAT and CDR2 FNYEAQ (reference sequence). The CDR3 is made up of 17 amino acids. The CDR3 here is CASSGQVSGRGTDTQYF. In DNA form, the CDR3 reads TGTGCCAGCAGCGGACAGGTTTCCGGACGGGGGACAGATACGCAGTATTTT. Using reference TRBV7-7 and TRBJ2-3 for the parts outside the CDR3, the full variable domain is GAGVSQSPRYKVTKRGQDVTLRCDPISSHATLYWYQQALGQGPEFLTYFNYEAQPDKSGLPSDRFSAERPEGSISTLTIQRTEQRDSAMYRCASSGQVSGRGTDTQYFGPGTRLTVL.

This clonotype was detected ten times or more. The chain recombines TRBV29-1 with TRBJ1-6; D call uncertain. Germline V lookup: CDR1 SQVTM, CDR2 ANQGSEA. V lost 6 bases to trimming and J lost 0 bases, with 6 bases between them. The CDR3 totals 13 residues. Here the CDR3 DNA reads TGCAGCGTGAGATCCTCCTATAATTCACCCCTCCACTTT. It translates to CSVRSSYNSPLHF.

This clonotype showed up many times. The chain combines TRBV24-1 with TRBJ1-1; TRBD1 might be the D (5 bases). The germline CDR1 and CDR2 sequences are KGHDR and SFDVKD. This CDR3 spans 13 amino acids. V lost 5 bases, J lost 8 bases, and 14 bases lay in between. Written as DNA, the CDR3 is TGTGCCACCAGTGCCCCAGGGACGGTCGAAGCTTTCTTT. Translated: CATSAPGTVEAFF.

The chain has TRBV10-3 and TRBJ1-1, with TRBD1 matching 7 bases. The germline CDR1 and CDR2 sequences are ENHRY and SYGVKD. The CDR3 sequence is 14 residues long. Trimming removed 10 bases from V and 0 bases from J; junction bases left unmatched: 8. CDR3 protein: CASRGAVVNTEAFF. The CDR3 DNA follows: TGTGCCAGCAGGGGGGCCGTGGTGAACACTGAAGCTTTCTTT.

The table lists this clonotype with a few counts. The junction departs from germline at one end; a sequencing error may be responsible. The chain is built from TRBV4-1 and TRBJ2-7; 8 bases map to TRBD2. Germline-derived CDR1 and CDR2 are MGHRA and YSYEKL. The CDR3 extends over 15 amino acids. CDR3 DNA sequence: TGTGCCAGCAGCCAAGAGTGGCGGGAGGCGCACGAGCAGTACTTC. Translation: CASSQEWREAHEQYF.

The chain has TRBV20-1 and TRBJ2-7, with D possibly matching TRBD2 (6 bases). Germline V CDR1 and CDR2: DFQATT, SNEGSKA (reference sequence). Trimming shortened V by 6 bases and J by 2 bases, and 20 bases separated the two germline ends. The CDR3 totals 15 residues. CDR3 sequence: CSASAGFGVAYEQYF. Written as DNA, the CDR3 is TGCAGTGCCAGTGCGGGGTTTGGGGTCGCCTACGAGCAGTACTTC.

The V gene is TRBV2, the J gene TRBJ2-7; TRBD2 might be the D (6 bases). CDR3 length: 14 amino acids. Trimming took off 6 bases at V and 7 bases at J, with 19 bases between the two ends. Germline V gene sequence: CDR1 SNHLY, CDR2 FYNNEI. CDR3 sequence: CASSDPGDRVEQYF. The CDR3 DNA reads TGTGCCAGCAGCGACCCGGGGGACCGAGTTGAGCAGTACTTC.

The chain joins TRBV29-1 to TRBJ1-2; D call uncertain. Trimming took 7 bases from V and 3 from J, leaving 12 bases between them. Germline-derived CDR1 and CDR2 are SQVTM and ANQGSEA. The CDR3 covers 12 residues. The CDR3 region is CSGGGRDYGYTF. The CDR3 DNA follows: TGCAGCGGAGGCGGGAGGGACTATGGCTACACCTTC.

The chain recombines TRBV5-1 with TRBJ1-1; perhaps TRBD1 as D (6 bases). Germline assignment: CDR1 SGHRS and CDR2 YFSETQ. The CDR3 has 17 residues. Trimming shortened V by 0 bases and J by 0 bases, and 15 bases separated the two germline ends. CDR3 DNA sequence: TGCGCCAGCAGCTTGGTTTTGGACAGCAACATGAACACTGAAGCTTTCTTT. Protein product: CASSLVLDSNMNTEAFF.

This clonotype was found many times. CDR3 sequence reads: CASSRSTGSSYEQYF. CDR3 sequence (DNA): TGTGCCAGCAGCCGATCGACAGGGAGCTCCTACGAGCAGTACTTC. The chain couples TRBV7-9 to TRBJ2-7, with TRBD1 matching 7 bases. CDR1 and CDR2 from the germline V gene are SEHNR and FQNEAQ (reference sequence). V gave up 5 bases and J gave up 0 bases; unmatched junction bases: 7. This CDR3 is built from 15 residues.

In this sample, this clonotype turned up a few times. V is TRBV5-5 and J is TRBJ1-1, with 8 positions matching TRBD1. Germline V gene lookup returns CDR1 SGHKS and CDR2 YYEKEE (reference sequence). The V and J ends lost 7 bases and 0 bases, in that order; junction bases with no gene match: 20. This CDR3 spans 19 amino acids. This CDR3 reads CASARPRGRSSRVNTEAFF. The CDR3 DNA reads TGTGCCAGCGCAAGACCCAGGGGGCGTTCGTCTCGGGTGAACACTGAAGCTTTCTTT.

This clonotype was counted a few times. The chain links TRBV29-1 to TRBJ2-7, with TRBD2 matching over 10 bases. Germline V gene data show CDR1 as SQVTM and CDR2 as ANQGSEA. V lost 6 bases to trimming and J lost 6 bases; unmatched junction nucleotides: 14. The CDR3 has 15 residues. This chain's CDR3 is CSVGHILAGVSEQYF. The CDR3 nucleotides read TGCAGCGTCGGACACATTCTAGCGGGAGTATCCGAGCAGTACTTC.

There are many counts of this clonotype. This chain links TRBV29-1 with TRBJ2-7, with a tentative D call TRBD2 (6 bases). V was trimmed by 7 bases and J by 0 bases, leaving 10 bases between them. Germline V gene data show CDR1 as SQVTM and CDR2 as ANQGSEA. The CDR3 sequence is 12 residues long. The CDR3 spells CSATGGSYEQYF. In DNA form, the CDR3 reads TGCAGCGCCACCGGGGGCTCCTACGAGCAGTACTTC.

The gene calls are TRBV10-3 and TRBJ2-7, with 9 bases aligning to TRBD2. This CDR3 region has 13 residues. V was pared by 11 bases and J by 2 bases, with 7 bases of the junction left unmatched. CDR1 is ENHRY, CDR2 SYGVKD, per germline. CDR3 sequence reads: CALGGGRAYEQYF. Written as DNA, the CDR3 is TGTGCCCTAGGAGGCGGGAGGGCCTACGAGCAGTACTTC.

This clonotype was recorded a few times. This rearrangement joins TRBV20-1 to TRBJ2-5, with 9 bases aligning to TRBD2. The germline V gene has CDR1 DFQATT and CDR2 SNEGSKA (reference sequence). The CDR3 runs to 17 residues. Trimming cost V 2 bases and J 5 bases; bases outside gene matches: 15. The CDR3 region is CSARIGAGGLFWETQYF. The DNA of the CDR3 is TGCAGTGCTAGAATTGGAGCGGGAGGTCTGTTCTGGGAGACCCAGTACTTC.

This clonotype was counted ten times or more. The CDR3 is CDLTRGNSPLHF. The CDR3, as DNA: TGTGACTTAACTAGGGGTAATTCACCCCTCCACTTT. The V gene is TRBV6-5, the J gene TRBJ1-6; D may be TRBD1 (5 bases). Germline V gene data show CDR1 as MNHEY and CDR2 as SVGAGI. The CDR3 consists of 12 residues.

The chain employs TRBV7-2 and TRBJ2-7, with 8 bases fitting TRBD2. From germline, CDR1 is SGHTA and CDR2 FQGNSA. The CDR3 consists of 13 residues. Trimming took 8 bases from V and 0 from J; bases not matched to a gene: 3. CDR3 coding DNA: TGTGCCAGCGGCGGGACTAGCTCCTACGAGCAGTACTTC. This encodes CASGGTSSYEQYF.

This chain connects TRBV10-3 to TRBJ1-6; TRBD1 might be the D (6 bases). The CDR3 totals 16 residues. Trimming cost V 10 bases and J 5 bases, with 21 bases left between them. The germline V gene has CDR1 ENHRY and CDR2 SYGVKD. CDR3 in DNA: TGTGCCACCACTAGTCCGTCGGACAGAAATAATTCACCCCTCCACTTT. It yields the protein CATTSPSDRNNSPLHF.

The chain recombines TRBV19 with TRBJ2-2; D unresolved. V lost 9 bases, J lost 4 bases, and 12 bases lay in between. CDR1 LNHDA and CDR2 SQIVND come from the germline V gene (reference sequence). The CDR3 consists of 13 residues. Here the CDR3 DNA reads TGTGCCAGCCGAGCCCGTAGCACCGGGGAGCTGTTTTTT. It yields the protein CASRARSTGELFF.

Notes on this clonotype: One junction end disagrees with the germline gene, perhaps due to a read error. The V call is TRBV10-3, the J call TRBJ1-4; 7 nucleotides agree with TRBD1. CDR1 ENHRY and CDR2 SYGVKD come from the germline V gene. This CDR3 is built from 14 residues. As DNA, the CDR3 is TGTGCCAGCAGTTACGTGACAGGGCGGGAAAAACTGTTTTTT. The encoded protein is CASSYVTGREKLFF.

This clonotype was observed at least ten times. Here the CDR3 reads CASSLQGAGQPQHF. In DNA form, the CDR3 reads TGTGCCAGCAGCTTACAGGGGGCGGGACAGCCCCAGCATTTT. The chain uses TRBV7-9 and TRBJ1-5; 8 bases are a match to TRBD1. The junction had 4 bases not matched to a gene; V was cut back by 2 bases and J by 7 bases. The CDR3 loop spans 14 amino acids. The germline V gene has CDR1 SEHNR and CDR2 FQNEAQ (reference sequence).

The chain uses TRBV20-1 and TRBJ1-2; D is uncertain. This CDR3 has 13 residues. Deletions cut 0 bases from V and 2 bases from J, with 7 bases between. Germline loops: CDR1 DFQATT, CDR2 SNEGSKA (reference sequence). As DNA, the CDR3 is TGCAGTGCTAGAGAGGACGGAAACTATGGCTACACCTTC. Protein product: CSAREDGNYGYTF.

The V gene is TRBV10-3, the J gene TRBJ1-2; 9 bases fit TRBD1. The CDR3 has 15 amino acids. Trimming removed 4 bases from V and 5 bases from J; junction bases left unmatched: 8. Per the germline V gene, CDR1 is ENHRY and CDR2 is SYGVKD. CDR3 sequence: CAISATGGADYGYTF. For the CDR3, the DNA is TGTGCCATCAGTGCAACAGGGGGCGCTGATTATGGCTACACCTTC.

This clonotype appeared a few times. The chain carries TRBV7-2 and TRBJ1-1; D may be TRBD1 (6 bases). Trimming stripped 3 bases from V and 6 bases from J, with 11 bases between. Germline CDR1 is SGHTA and CDR2 is FQGNSA. The CDR3 totals 13 residues. The CDR3 DNA sequence: TGTGCCAGCAGCTTTTGGGGGCCTGCTGAAGCTTTCTTT. This codes for CASSFWGPAEAFF.

As concerns this clonotype: The conserved final phenylalanine or tryptophan is absent from the CDR3, which likely points to a read error. V usage is TRBV7-8 and J usage is TRBJ1-5, with D possibly matching TRBD1 (6 bases). CDR3 length: 17 amino acids. Looked up from germline, CDR1 is SGHVS and CDR2 is FQNEAQ. Between the trimmed V and J ends, which lost 7 bases and 3 bases, there was a span of 22 bases. The CDR3 bases are TGTGCCAGCACCCCCGCCTTTTTGGGGGGCTTCAATCAGCCCCAGCATTAT. Protein sequence: CASTPAFLGGFNQPQHY.

The rearrangement uses TRBV4-1 and TRBJ1-2; 7 bases fit TRBD1. Germline CDR1 reads MGHRA; CDR2 reads YSYEKL. The V segment lost 3 bases and the J segment 7 bases; nucleotides outside the gene matches: 5. The CDR3 runs 13 residues. Here the CDR3 reads CASSQTGLSGYTF. CDR3 in DNA: TGCGCCAGCAGCCAGACAGGGTTGAGTGGCTACACCTTC.

The chain is built from TRBV6-5 and TRBJ1-3, with D unresolved. Per the germline V gene, CDR1 is MNHEY and CDR2 is SVGAGI. The CDR3 is 12 amino acids. Trimming cost V 0 bases and J 8 bases, with 5 bases left between them. CDR3 nucleotides: TGTGCCAGCAGTTACTCGATGGACACCATATATTTT. Protein product: CASSYSMDTIYF.

The chain couples TRBV20-1 to TRBJ2-7; 15 bases map to TRBD2. The CDR3 has 17 amino acids. CDR1 is DFQATT, CDR2 SNEGSKA, per germline (reference sequence). V lost 6 bases to trimming and J lost 5 bases; unmatched junction nucleotides: 14. In DNA, the CDR3 is TGCAGTGCCCAAGGACTAGCGGGAGGGCCCTCAATCCACGAGCAGTACTTC. Translation gives CSAQGLAGGPSIHEQYF.

The genes are TRBV2 and TRBJ2-7; D is unresolved. CDR1 and CDR2 from the germline V gene are SNHLY and FYNNEI. V was pared by 2 bases and J by 4 bases, with 9 bases between. The CDR3 is made up of 13 amino acids. The CDR3 DNA reads as TGTGCCAGCAGTGAAAGGGTAGTGTACGAGCAGTACTTC. It codes for CASSERVVYEQYF.